Below are 25 T cell receptor beta chains sequenced from a single sample in a study of CD8+ T cells in alopecia areata. Extraction of RNA preceded its reverse transcription into cDNA, which served as the sequencing template. Generated by immunoSEQ multiplex PCR, the TCRdb table keeps only in-frame clones and is missing some. Here the sample spans 150,000 or so clones, 87% being singletons. Sequenced here: CD8+ T cells sorted from blood, sampled at week 0. The source of these receptors is a human donor with alopecia areata.

The chain links TRBV7-9 to TRBJ2-1, with 13 bases fitting TRBD2. With V trimmed by 4 bases and J by 10 bases, 13 bases remained unmatched. This CDR3 is 17 amino acids long. Germline values: CDR1 SEHNR, CDR2 FQNEAQ (reference sequence). This CDR3 is CASSSWTSGRPRGEQFF. The CDR3 DNA sequence: TGTGCCAGCAGCTCCTGGACTAGCGGGAGACCGCGGGGGGAGCAGTTCTTC.

The V gene is TRBV5-4, the J gene TRBJ2-7, with D possibly TRBD1 on 6 matching bases. Trimming took 4 bases from V and 3 from J, leaving 23 bases between them. Germline V CDR1 and CDR2: SGHNT, YYREEE (reference sequence). The CDR3 consists of 17 residues. The CDR3 DNA reads TGTGCCAGCAGCCTCTCCACAGGGAATTACCCACTCTACGAGCAGTACTTC. Translating it yields CASSLSTGNYPLYEQYF.

This chain joins TRBV27 and TRBJ1-2, with D possibly being TRBD1 (6 bases). Trimming took off 4 bases at V and 8 bases at J, with 14 bases between the two ends. The V gene's germline CDR1 is MNHEY and CDR2 SMNVEV (reference sequence). The CDR3 totals 13 residues. The CDR3 sequence: CASSSDRLRGYTF. The CDR3 DNA reads as TGTGCCAGCAGTTCCGACAGGCTGAGGGGCTACACCTTC.

The V gene is TRBV9, the J gene TRBJ2-7, with 7 nucleotides matching TRBD1. The CDR3 is 16 amino acids. Per germline, CDR1 SGDLS and CDR2 YYNGEE. Trimming removed 0 bases from V and 0 bases from J; junction bases left unmatched: 6. The CDR3 region has the DNA TGTGCCAGCAGCGTAGCGGCCGGGACAGTCTCCTACGAGCAGTACTTC. Protein: CASSVAAGTVSYEQYF. The complete variable domain, with remaining parts taken from reference TRBV9 and TRBJ2-7, reads DSGVTQTPKHLITATGQRVTLRCSPRSGDLSVYWYQQSLDQGLQFLIQYYNGEERAKGNILERFSAQQFPDLHSELNLSSLELGDSALYFCASSVAAGTVSYEQYFGPGTRLTVT.

The V gene is TRBV10-3, the J gene TRBJ1-1; D call uncertain. The ends were cut back, 3 bases at V and 0 bases at J, with 11 bases in the middle. The CDR3 has 15 residues. CDR1 ENHRY and CDR2 SYGVKD come from the germline V gene. The DNA of the CDR3 is TGTGCCATCAGTGACCTGACGGTTATGAACACTGAAGCTTTCTTT. This gives the protein CAISDLTVMNTEAFF.

This clone was counted only a few times. The chain links TRBV2 to TRBJ1-4, with D unresolved. Germline V CDR1 and CDR2: SNHLY, FYNNEI. Trimming cost V 6 bases and J 0 bases, with 14 bases left between them. The CDR3 length is 16 residues. The CDR3 DNA reads TGTGCCAGCAGGCCCCCCCCGGTGCCAACTAATGAAAAACTGTTTTTT. Its translation is CASRPPPVPTNEKLFF.

The chain carries TRBV27 and TRBJ2-1; D remains ambiguous. The CDR3 is 13 residues long. CDR1 MNHEY and CDR2 SMNVEV come from the germline V gene (reference sequence). V lost 2 bases and J 3 bases, leaving 5 bases between the germline ends. The CDR3 nucleotides read TGTGCCAGCAGTTTAGACGACTACAATGAGCAGTTCTTC. The encoded protein is CASSLDDYNEQFF.

The chain links TRBV2 to TRBJ2-1; no clear D. With 9 bases removed from V and 6 bases from J, the gap between germline ends came to 6 bases. The CDR3 spans 10 residues. Germline V gene data show CDR1 as SNHLY and CDR2 as FYNNEI. The CDR3 is CARGSNEQFF. The CDR3 DNA follows: TGTGCCAGAGGGTCCAATGAGCAGTTCTTC.

The rearrangement links TRBV29-1 to TRBJ2-1; 10 bases align to TRBD2. Unmatched junction bases numbered 6, after V lost 6 bases and J lost 4 bases. Germline assignment: CDR1 SQVTM and CDR2 ANQGSEA. This CDR3 is 14 amino acids long. The CDR3 reads CSVGLAEPYNEQFF. DNA of the CDR3: TGCAGCGTCGGACTAGCGGAACCTTACAATGAGCAGTTCTTC.

The gene calls are TRBV27 and TRBJ2-1; D is unresolved. V was trimmed by 0 bases and J by 2 bases, leaving 5 bases between them. Germline CDR1 and CDR2: MNHEY and SMNVEV (reference sequence). The CDR3 runs to 14 residues. This CDR3 is CASSLSRPYNEQFF. The CDR3 bases are TGTGCCAGCAGTTTATCGAGGCCCTACAATGAGCAGTTCTTC.

The chain joins TRBV27 to TRBJ2-7, with D tentatively TRBD1 (6 bases). CDR3 size: 12 residues. V lost 4 bases and J 5 bases, leaving 9 bases between the germline ends. CDR1 and CDR2 (germline): MNHEY, SMNVEV (reference sequence). The CDR3: CASSSRGHEQYF. CDR3 nucleotide sequence: TGTGCCAGCAGTTCCAGGGGCCACGAGCAGTACTTC.

The chain uses TRBV14 and TRBJ2-1, with D possibly TRBD2 on 6 matching bases. The germline V gene has CDR1 SGHDN and CDR2 FVKESK. CDR3 length: 14 amino acids. V lost 1 base to trimming and J lost 6 bases, with 10 bases between them. The CDR3 nucleotides read TGTGCCAGCAGCCAAGCCAACGGGGGCAATGAGCAGTTCTTC. Encoded protein: CASSQANGGNEQFF.

V is TRBV4-2 and J is TRBJ2-2; D possibly matches TRBD1 or TRBD2 (6 bases each). CDR1 LGHNA and CDR2 YNFKEQ come from the germline V gene. V was clipped by 4 bases and J by 7 bases, with 16 bases between them. The CDR3 spans 15 residues. The CDR3 is CASSPGGPAGGELFF. In DNA form, the CDR3 reads TGTGCCAGCAGCCCCGGGGGCCCCGCGGGCGGGGAGCTGTTTTTT.

The genes are TRBV27 and TRBJ2-1, with D possibly being TRBD2 (5 bases). The CDR3 sequence is 11 residues long. CDR1 is MNHEY, CDR2 SMNVEV, per germline (reference sequence). Trimming removed 4 bases from V and 11 bases from J, with 9 bases in between. CDR3: CASSSLAKQFF. DNA of the CDR3: TGTGCCAGCAGTTCTCTAGCAAAGCAGTTCTTC.

This chain joins TRBV14 and TRBJ1-1, with a possible D match to TRBD1 (6 bases). The length of the CDR3 is 15 residues. Per the germline V gene, CDR1 is SGHDN and CDR2 is FVKESK. The V end was cut by 4 bases, the J end by 4 bases, with 16 bases between. As DNA, the CDR3 is TGTGCCAGCAGCCCGACAGGTGGGTTGGCCACTGAAGCTTTCTTT. Translated, it gives CASSPTGGLATEAFF.

V and J are TRBV5-1 and TRBJ2-2; 9 bases align to TRBD1. The CDR3 sequence is 17 residues long. Germline V gives CDR1 SGHRS, CDR2 YFSETQ. V shed 4 bases, J shed 5 bases, and the junction held 12 bases outside the gene matches. The CDR3 coding sequence is TGCGCCAGCAGCGGGAAAACAGGGGGCTCGGATACCGGGGAGCTGTTTTTT. Its protein is CASSGKTGGSDTGELFF.

The genes are TRBV7-9 and TRBJ2-2, with D maybe TRBD2 (6 bases). CDR3 size: 14 residues. The V and J ends lost 5 bases and 6 bases respectively, with 13 bases between them. CDR1 and CDR2 from the germline V gene are SEHNR and FQNEAQ (reference sequence). The CDR3 reads CASSGPGSPGELFF. For the CDR3, the DNA is TGTGCCAGCAGCGGCCCCGGGAGCCCCGGGGAGCTGTTTTTT. The full variable domain, with the rest looked up from reference TRBV7-9 and TRBJ2-2, is DTGVSQNPRHKITKRGQNVTFRCDPISEHNRLYWYRQTLGQGPEFLTYFQNEAQLEKSRLLSDRFSAERPKGSFSTLEIQRTEQGDSAMYLCASSGPGSPGELFFGEGSRLTVL.

The chain links TRBV25-1 to TRBJ1-1, with D unresolved. Between the trimmed V and J ends, which lost 8 bases and 4 bases, there was a span of 8 bases. Germline values: CDR1 MGHDK, CDR2 SYGVNS. There are 11 residues in the CDR3. CDR3 coding DNA: TGTGCCAGCCGGGTGGGCACTGAAGCTTTCTTT. It specifies CASRVGTEAFF.

The rearrangement links TRBV2 to TRBJ2-4; D is uncertain. Germline V gives CDR1 SNHLY, CDR2 FYNNEI. Trimming removed 4 bases from V and 2 bases from J, with 21 bases in between. The CDR3 totals 18 residues. The CDR3 coding sequence is TGTGCCAGCAGTGTAGTCGGCCTACCAAAGGGTTCCAAAAACATTCAGTACTTC. Translation gives CASSVVGLPKGSKNIQYF.

The chain has TRBV29-1 and TRBJ2-5; possibly TRBD1 for D (7 bases). The DNA end lines up better with TRBJ2-7; the J call may be wrong. This CDR3 region has 15 residues. Germline CDR1 and CDR2: SQVTM and ANQGSEA. As DNA, the CDR3 is TGCAGCGTTGAAAAGGAGGGGGCAATGTCCTACGAGCAGTACTTC. Its translation is CSVEKEGAMSYEQYF.

The CDR3 spells CASSFWGANTGELFF. The CDR3 nucleotides are TGCGCCAGCAGCTTTTGGGGAGCGAACACCGGGGAGCTGTTTTTT. The chain links TRBV5-1 to TRBJ2-2, with D perhaps TRBD2 (5 bases). Germline lookup yields CDR1 SGHRS and CDR2 YFSETQ. The CDR3 covers 15 residues. Trimming took off 2 bases at V and 0 bases at J, with 8 bases between the two ends. The whole variable domain, filled in from reference TRBV5-1 and TRBJ2-2, reads KAGVTQTPRYLIKTRGQQVTLSCSPISGHRSVSWYQQTPGQGLQFLFEYFSETQRNKGNFPGRFSGRQFSNSRSEMNVSTLELGDSALYLCASSFWGANTGELFFGEGSRLTVL.

This chain links TRBV7-3 with TRBJ2-7, with D uncertain. Trimming took off 1 base at V and 0 bases at J, with 10 bases between the two ends. CDR1 SGHTA and CDR2 FQGTGA come from the germline V gene. The CDR3 totals 15 residues. Here the CDR3 reads CASSLNVGYSYEQYF. The CDR3 nucleotides are TGTGCCAGCAGCTTAAACGTGGGGTACTCCTACGAGCAGTACTTC.

This chain uses TRBV2 with TRBJ1-1; no clear D gene. V gave up 6 bases and J gave up 4 bases, with 15 bases separating them. CDR3 length: 14 residues. Germline CDR1 reads SNHLY; CDR2 reads FYNNEI. The CDR3 DNA reads as TGTGCCAGCAGCGCCGCGGGCAGCGGCACTGAAGCTTTCTTT. Translating it yields CASSAAGSGTEAFF.

This chain joins TRBV5-1 and TRBJ2-7; weak D call: TRBD2 (5 bases). Per germline, CDR1 SGHRS and CDR2 YFSETQ. The germline V and J ends were trimmed by 1 base and 5 bases, with 10 bases remaining between them. This CDR3 comprises 13 residues. The CDR3 nucleotides read TGCGCCAGCAGCTTGTGGGCCGGGGACGAGCAGTACTTC. Its protein product is CASSLWAGDEQYF.

The rearrangement uses TRBV6-5 and TRBJ2-3, with D maybe TRBD1 (5 bases). Germline CDR1 reads MNHEY; CDR2 reads SVGAGI. The CDR3 runs 14 residues. The V gene lost 6 bases and the J gene lost 5 bases, with 15 bases spanning the gap. In nucleotides, the CDR3 is TGTGCCAGCAGCCGTCCCTCCAGGGTAGATACGCAGTATTTT. Its protein is CASSRPSRVDTQYF.